This T cell receptor (beta chain) was found in a study of blood T cells in healthy people across ages. Study-wide findings and caveats: Observed TCR beta diversity showed a strong correlation with the percentage of naive T cells as measured by flow cytometry.

The length of the CDR3 is 15 residues. V lost 5 bases to trimming and J lost 5 bases; unmatched junction nucleotides: 10. Germline V gives CDR1 SGHVS, CDR2 FQNEAQ. Sample-barcoded 5' priming and a J-beta primer mix drove a second PCR of roughly 7 to 11 cycles. TCRdb used MiXCR to reprocess the 5' RACE reads, holding one entry per CDR3 protein. The table has roughly 1,000,000 distinct CDR3 sequences, around 25% seen once. Note on this clonotype: Antigen unknown.

The data also belong to a second study, concerning T cells of mothers and their children.

The chain employs TRBV7-8 and TRBJ2-5; 8 bases align to TRBD2. The source of this sequence is a girl aged 2 to 9 in good health. The sample consisted of blood. The CDR3 is CASSQGVAGRETQYF. CDR3 nucleotides: TGTGCCAGCAGCCAAGGGGTAGCGGGGCGCGAGACCCAGTACTTC.